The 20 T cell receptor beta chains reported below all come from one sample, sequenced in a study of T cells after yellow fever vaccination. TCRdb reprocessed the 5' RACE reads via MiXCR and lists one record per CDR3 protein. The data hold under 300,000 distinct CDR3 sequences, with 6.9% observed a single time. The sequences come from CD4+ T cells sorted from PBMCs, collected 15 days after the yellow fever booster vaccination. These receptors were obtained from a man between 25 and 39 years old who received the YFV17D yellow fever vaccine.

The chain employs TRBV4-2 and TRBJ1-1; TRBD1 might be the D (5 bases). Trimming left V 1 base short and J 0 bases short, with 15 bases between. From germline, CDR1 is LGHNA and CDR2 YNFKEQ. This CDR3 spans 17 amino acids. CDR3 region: CASSQVPGLLMNTEAFF. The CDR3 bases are TGTGCCAGCAGCCAAGTACCGGGACTCCTAATGAACACTGAAGCTTTCTTT.

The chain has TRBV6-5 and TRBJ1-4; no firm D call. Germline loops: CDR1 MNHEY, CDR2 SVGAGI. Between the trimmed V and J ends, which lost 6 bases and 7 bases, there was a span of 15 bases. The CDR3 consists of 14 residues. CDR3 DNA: TGTGCCAGCAGGGGAACGCAGTTCCTTGAAAAACTGTTTTTT. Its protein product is CASRGTQFLEKLFF.

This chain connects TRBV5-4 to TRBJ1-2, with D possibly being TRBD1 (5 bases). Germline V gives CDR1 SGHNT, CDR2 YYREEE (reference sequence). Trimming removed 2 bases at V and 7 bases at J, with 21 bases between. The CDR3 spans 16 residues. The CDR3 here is CASSFGRNKRGGGYTF. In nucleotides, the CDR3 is TGTGCCAGCAGCTTCGGACGGAACAAACGGGGCGGTGGCTACACCTTC.

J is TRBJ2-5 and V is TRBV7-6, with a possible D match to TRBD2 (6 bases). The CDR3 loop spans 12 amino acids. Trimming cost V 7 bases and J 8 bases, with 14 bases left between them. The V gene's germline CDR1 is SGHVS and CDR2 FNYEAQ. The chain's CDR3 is CASTSNGGTQYF. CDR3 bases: TGTGCCAGCACCAGTAACGGGGGAACCCAGTACTTC.

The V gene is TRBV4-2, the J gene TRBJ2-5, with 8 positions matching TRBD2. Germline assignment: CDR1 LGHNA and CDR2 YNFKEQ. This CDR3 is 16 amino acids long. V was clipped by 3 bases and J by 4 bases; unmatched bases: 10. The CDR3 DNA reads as TGTGCCAGCAGCCACTCCGGGACTAGATCGCGAGAGACCCAGTACTTC. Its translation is CASSHSGTRSRETQYF.

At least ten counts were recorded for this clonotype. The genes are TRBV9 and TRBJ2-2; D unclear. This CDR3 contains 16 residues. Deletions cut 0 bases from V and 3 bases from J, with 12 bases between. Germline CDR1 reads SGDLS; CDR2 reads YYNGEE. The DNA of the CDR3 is TGTGCCAGCAGCGTAGACCTCCGTGCTGACACCGGGGAGCTGTTTTTT. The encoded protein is CASSVDLRADTGELFF.

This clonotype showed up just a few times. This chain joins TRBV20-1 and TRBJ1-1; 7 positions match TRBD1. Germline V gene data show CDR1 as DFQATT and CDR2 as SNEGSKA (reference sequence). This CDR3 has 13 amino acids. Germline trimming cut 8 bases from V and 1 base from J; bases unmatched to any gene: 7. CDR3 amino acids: CSSPGTENTEAFF. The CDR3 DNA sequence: TGCAGTTCCCCCGGGACAGAGAACACTGAAGCTTTCTTT.

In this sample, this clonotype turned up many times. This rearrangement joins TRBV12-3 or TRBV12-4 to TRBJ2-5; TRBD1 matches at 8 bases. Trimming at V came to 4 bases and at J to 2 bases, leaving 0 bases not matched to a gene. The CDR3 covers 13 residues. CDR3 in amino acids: CASSWDRQETQYF. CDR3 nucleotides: TGTGCCAGCAGTTGGGACAGGCAAGAGACCCAGTACTTC.

DNA of the CDR3: TGTGCCAGCAGACGACAGTACACCGGGGAGCTGTTTTTT. Its protein is CASRRQYTGELFF. The J gene is TRBJ2-2, the V gene TRBV7-2; D might be TRBD1 (5 bases). Germline V gene lookup returns CDR1 SGHTA and CDR2 FQGNSA. Deletions cut 6 bases from V and 3 bases from J, with 8 bases between. CDR3 size: 13 residues. Complete variable domain (other parts from reference TRBV7-2 and TRBJ2-2): GAGVSQSPSNKVTEKGKDVELRCDPISGHTALYWYRQSLGQGLEFLIYFQGNSAPDKSGLPSDRFSAERTGGSVSTLTIQRTQQEDSAVYLCASRRQYTGELFFGEGSRLTVL.

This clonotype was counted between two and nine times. The CDR3 DNA is TGTGCCAGCAGGCCTGGGGTAGGTGAAGCTTTCTTT. Its protein is CASRPGVGEAFF. The genes are TRBV6-5 and TRBJ1-1, with D unresolved. This CDR3 has 12 amino acids. Trimming pared 6 bases from V and 7 bases from J, leaving 12 bases between. The germline CDR1 and CDR2 sequences are MNHEY and SVGAGI.

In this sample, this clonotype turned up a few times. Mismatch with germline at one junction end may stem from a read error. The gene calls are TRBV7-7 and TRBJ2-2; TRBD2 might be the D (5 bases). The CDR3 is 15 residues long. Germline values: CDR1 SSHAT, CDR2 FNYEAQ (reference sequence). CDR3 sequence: CASSLASPYTGELFF. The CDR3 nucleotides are TGTGCTAGCAGCTTAGCTAGCCCCTACACCGGGGAGCTGTTTTTT.

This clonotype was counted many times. The CDR3 nucleotides read TGTGCCAGCAGCTTAGGCGGCCGAACAGCTGAAGCTTTCTTT. This translates into CASSLGGRTAEAFF. This chain links TRBV7-9 with TRBJ1-1, with unresolved D. The CDR3 is made up of 14 amino acids. Deletions cut 1 base from V and 6 bases from J, with 12 bases between. CDR1 and CDR2 (germline): SEHNR, FQNEAQ (reference sequence). Combining the CDR3 with reference TRBV7-9 and TRBJ1-1 gives the whole variable domain DTGVSQNPRHKITKRGQNVTFRCDPISEHNRLYWYRQTLGQGPEFLTYFQNEAQLEKSRLLSDRFSAERPKGSFSTLEIQRTEQGDSAMYLCASSLGGRTAEAFFGQGTRLTVV.

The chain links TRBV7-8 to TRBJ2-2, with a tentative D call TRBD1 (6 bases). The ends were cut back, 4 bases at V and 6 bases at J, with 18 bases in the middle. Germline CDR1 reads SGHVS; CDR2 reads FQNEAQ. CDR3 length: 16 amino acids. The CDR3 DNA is TGTGCCAGCAGCTCTAGTACTCCCCGGACAGCCGGGGAGCTGTTTTTT. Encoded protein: CASSSSTPRTAGELFF.

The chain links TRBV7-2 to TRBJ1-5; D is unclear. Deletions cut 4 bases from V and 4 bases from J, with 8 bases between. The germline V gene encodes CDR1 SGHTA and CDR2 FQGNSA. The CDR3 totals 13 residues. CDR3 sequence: CASSWDMNQPQHF. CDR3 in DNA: TGTGCCAGCAGCTGGGATATGAATCAGCCCCAGCATTTT.

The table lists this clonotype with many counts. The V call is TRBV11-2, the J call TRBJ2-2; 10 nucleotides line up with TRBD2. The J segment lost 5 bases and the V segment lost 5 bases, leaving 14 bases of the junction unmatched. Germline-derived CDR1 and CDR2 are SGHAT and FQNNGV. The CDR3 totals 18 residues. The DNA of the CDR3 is TGTGCCAGCAGCCCGGGGGGAGCTAGCGGGAGAGGAACCGGGGAGCTGTTTTTT. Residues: CASSPGGASGRGTGELFF. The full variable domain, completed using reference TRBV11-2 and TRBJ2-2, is EAGVAQSPRYKIIEKRQSVAFWCNPISGHATLYWYQQILGQGPKLLIQFQNNGVVDDSQLPKDRFSAERLKGVDSTLKIQPAKLEDSAVYLCASSPGGASGRGTGELFFGEGSRLTVL.

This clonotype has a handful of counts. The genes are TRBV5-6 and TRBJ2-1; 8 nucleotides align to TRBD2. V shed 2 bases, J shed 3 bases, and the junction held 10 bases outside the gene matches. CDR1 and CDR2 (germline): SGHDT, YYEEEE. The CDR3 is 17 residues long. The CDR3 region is CASSLSSGTSIYNEQFF. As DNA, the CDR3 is TGTGCCAGCAGCTTATCCTCCGGGACTAGTATCTACAATGAGCAGTTCTTC.

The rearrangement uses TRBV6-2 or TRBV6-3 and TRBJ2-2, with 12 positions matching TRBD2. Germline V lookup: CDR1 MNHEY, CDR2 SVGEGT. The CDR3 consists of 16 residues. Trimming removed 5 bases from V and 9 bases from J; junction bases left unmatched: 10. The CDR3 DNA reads TGTGCCAGCAGTACCGCGACTAGCGGGAGTCGCCGGGAGCTGTTTTTT. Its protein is CASSTATSGSRRELFF.

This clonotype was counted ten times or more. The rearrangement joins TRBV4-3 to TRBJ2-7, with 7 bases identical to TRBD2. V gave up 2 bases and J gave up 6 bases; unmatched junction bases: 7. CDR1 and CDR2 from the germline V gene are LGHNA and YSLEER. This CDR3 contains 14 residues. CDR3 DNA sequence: TGCGCCAGCAGCCAACTGACTAGCTCAGGCGAGCAGTACTTC. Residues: CASSQLTSSGEQYF.

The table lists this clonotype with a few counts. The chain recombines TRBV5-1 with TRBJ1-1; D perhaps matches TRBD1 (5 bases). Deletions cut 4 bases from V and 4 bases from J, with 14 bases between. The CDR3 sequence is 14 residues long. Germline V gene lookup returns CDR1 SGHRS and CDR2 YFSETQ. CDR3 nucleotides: TGCGCCAGCAGCCGTGGGGGGTGGGGCACTGAAGCTTTCTTT. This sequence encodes CASSRGGWGTEAFF.

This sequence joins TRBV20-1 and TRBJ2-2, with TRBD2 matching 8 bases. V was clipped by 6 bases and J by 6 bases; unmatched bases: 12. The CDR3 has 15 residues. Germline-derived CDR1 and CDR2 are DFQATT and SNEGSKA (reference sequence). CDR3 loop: CSAKSGSQPAGELFF. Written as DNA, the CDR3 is TGCAGTGCAAAAAGCGGGAGTCAACCGGCCGGGGAGCTGTTTTTT.